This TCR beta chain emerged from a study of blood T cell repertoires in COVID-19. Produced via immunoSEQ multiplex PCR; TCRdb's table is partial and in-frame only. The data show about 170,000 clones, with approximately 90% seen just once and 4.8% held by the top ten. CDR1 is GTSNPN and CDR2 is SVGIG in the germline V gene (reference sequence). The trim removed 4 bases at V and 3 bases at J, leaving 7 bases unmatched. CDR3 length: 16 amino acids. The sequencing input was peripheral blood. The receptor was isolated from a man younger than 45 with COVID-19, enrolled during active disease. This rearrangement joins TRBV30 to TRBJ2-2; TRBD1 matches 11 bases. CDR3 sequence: CAWMTGDRGYTGELFF. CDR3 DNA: TGTGCCTGGATGACCGGGGACAGGGGGTACACCGGGGAGCTGTTTTTT.